The rows below give T cell receptor beta chains drawn from one sample of a study of shared clonotypes between healthy human individuals. The repertoire was sequenced with immunoSEQ multiplex PCR; TCRdb's copy has only in-frame clones and lacks some. The sample has 550,000 to 800,000 clones, about 90% seen once. Source material: memory CD8+ T cells from PBMCs. These receptor sequences come from a man younger than 35 in good health. Some clones in this sample may be carry-over from other donors' samples. CDR3s include the opening cysteine and the closing phenylalanine or tryptophan. Each record gives: J gene, V gene, D gene, CDR3 DNA, CDR3 protein. A D gene is named only where the DNA matches it firmly.

J: TRBJ1-2; V: TRBV29-1; D: .; DNA: TGCAGCGTTGAACGGCGGGCGAAAGACTATGGCTACACCTTC; CDR3: CSVERRAKDYGYTF
J: TRBJ2-1; V: TRBV4-1; D: .; DNA: TGCGCCAGCAGCTTTAGTATCACTTCTTTCGGTGTGCAGTTCTTC; CDR3: CASSFSITSFGVQFF
J: TRBJ2-7; V: TRBV19; D: TRBD1; DNA: TGTGCCAGTAGTAGGGACAGAAACTACGAGCAGTACTTC; CDR3: CASSRDRNYEQYF
J: TRBJ2-1; V: TRBV5-1; D: .; DNA: TGCGCCAGCAGCTTGGAGTTGGAGGAGCGGGTTCGGACTACCGACGATAATGAGCAGTTCTTC; CDR3: CASSLELEERVRTTDDNEQFF
J: TRBJ2-7; V: TRBV6-5; D: TRBD2; DNA: TGTGCCAGCAGTGGCACGACTAGCGGCCCCTACGAGCAGTACTTC; CDR3: CASSGTTSGPYEQYF
J: TRBJ2-5; V: TRBV7-8; D: TRBD1; DNA: TGTGCCAGCAGCTTACGGACAGGGGGCGTTCGGCAAGAGACCCAGTACTTC; CDR3: CASSLRTGGVRQETQYF
J: TRBJ1-2; V: TRBV28; D: .; DNA: TGTGCCAGCAGTTTATTTGCGGGGGGCAACTTCTATGGCTACACCTTC; CDR3: CASSLFAGGNFYGYTF
J: TRBJ1-1; V: TRBV18; D: .; DNA: TGTGCCAGCTCACCACAGGGCGGGGGATACGCTGAAGCTTTCTTT; CDR3: CASSPQGGGYAEAFF
J: TRBJ2-2; V: TRBV6-5; D: .; DNA: TGTGCCAGCAGTTGGGGATTGTGGATCGCCGGGGAGCTGTTTTTT; CDR3: CASSWGLWIAGELFF
J: TRBJ2-1; V: TRBV27; D: TRBD1; DNA: TGTGCCAGCAGTCCCGGGACAGGGGGCTACAATGAGCAGTTCTTC; CDR3: CASSPGTGGYNEQFF